This T cell receptor (beta chain) was retrieved from a study of response to subunit inactivated influenza vaccine. Points from the study as a whole: Seasonal influenza vaccination, on each occasion, was suggested by the authors to recruit few new T cells.

Comments on this clonotype: Its antigen is not identified.

Germline CDR1 SQVTM, CDR2 ANQGSEA. The CDR3 is 13 residues long. The V end lost 3 bases, the J end lost 9 bases, and 15 bases lay between the germline ends. TCRdb used MiXCR to reprocess the RT-PCR reads, holding one entry per CDR3 protein. The data show approximately 520,000 distinct CDR3 sequences, 25% seen once. The receptor was isolated from a man in his fifties who received an inactivated influenza vaccine. Sample: CD4+ T cells sorted from PBMCs, taken 4 to 6 days after vaccination. The genes are TRBV29-1 and TRBJ2-1; the D gene is possibly TRBD2 (7 bases). CDR3 coding DNA: TGCAGCGTTGACCGGCAGGGGAGGGGTGAGCAGTTCTTC. It codes for CSVDRQGRGEQFF.